A single sample is the source of the 19 T cell receptor beta chains below, sequenced in a study of post-analysis software for immune sequencing data. General study points: About five TRBV segments were more frequent in patients than controls; TRBV5-6, TRBV5-1 and TRBV20-1 belonged to this group.

Unique molecular identifiers were built into the TCR beta cDNA libraries. TCRdb processed the PCR reads anew with MiXCR; each CDR3 protein has one entry. Of 820,000 or so distinct CDR3 sequences in the sample, approximately 53% were seen once. These receptors are not linked to any known antigen. The sequencing input was blood. Receptor source: a girl under 18 with multiple sclerosis.

Only one count was recorded for this clonotype. The chain uses TRBV5-1 and TRBJ2-4, with 12 nucleotides matching TRBD2. The J call may be wrong; the DNA end is better matched by TRBJ2-7. Germline V gene data show CDR1 as SGHRS and CDR2 as YFSETQ. The CDR3 extends over 20 amino acids. Here the CDR3 DNA reads TGCGCCAGCAGGACTTCCCGCATTGCTAGCGGGAGGGCCAACGACCACGAGCAGTACTTC. Protein product: CASRTSRIASGRANDHEQYF.

The V call is TRBV6-1, the J call TRBJ1-5; D not resolved. From germline, CDR1 is MNHNS and CDR2 SASEGT. CDR3 length: 14 amino acids. Trimming removed 6 bases at V and 0 bases at J, with 9 bases between. CDR3 sequence (DNA): TGTGCCAGCAGAAAGGGAGGTAGCAATCAGCCCCAGCATTTT. This codes for CASRKGGSNQPQHF.

The chain has TRBV20-1 and TRBJ2-4, with D uncertain. TRBJ2-7 explains the end of the DNA better; the J call may be wrong. CDR1 is DFQATT and CDR2 is SNEGSKA in the germline V gene (reference sequence). The CDR3 spans 12 residues. The CDR3 region has the DNA TGCAGTGCTAGTACACAGTTGGACGAGCAGTACTTC. It codes for CSASTQLDEQYF.

The J gene is TRBJ2-3, the V gene TRBV20-1; maybe TRBD2 (6 bases). CDR3 length equals 16 residues. Germline V gene lookup returns CDR1 DFQATT and CDR2 SNEGSKA (reference sequence). Trimming cost V 0 bases and J 0 bases, with 13 bases left between them. The CDR3: CSARDARSGSTDTQYF. The CDR3 region has the DNA TGCAGTGCTAGAGATGCGCGGAGCGGGAGCACAGATACGCAGTATTTT.

The V and J genes are TRBV12-5 and TRBJ2-3, with 14 bases fitting TRBD2. The CDR3 has 18 amino acids. Trimming removed 2 bases from V and 4 bases from J; junction bases left unmatched: 8. From germline, CDR1 is LGHNT and CDR2 FRNRAP. The CDR3 region is CASGLTGTSGSRPDTQYF. The CDR3, as DNA: TGTGCTAGTGGTTTGACAGGGACTAGCGGGAGTCGACCAGATACGCAGTATTTT.

The rearrangement joins TRBV4-1 to TRBJ2-1; D gene unclear. Trimming left V 1 base short and J 1 base short, with 8 bases between. Germline V gene sequence: CDR1 MGHRA, CDR2 YSYEKL. The CDR3 totals 15 residues. CDR3 sequence reads: CASSQGGFSYNEQFF. CDR3 DNA sequence: TGCGCCAGCAGCCAAGGTGGTTTTTCCTACAATGAGCAGTTCTTC.

The genes are TRBV29-1 and TRBJ2-7; D is perhaps TRBD2 (5 bases). Germline CDR1 SQVTM, CDR2 ANQGSEA. V lost 7 bases, J lost 7 bases, and 20 bases lay in between. The CDR3 is 13 amino acids. The CDR3: CSAEERGSQEQYF. The CDR3 region has the DNA TGCAGCGCCGAAGAGAGAGGGTCACAGGAGCAGTACTTC.

The chain uses TRBV2 and TRBJ2-3; D remains unclear. The germline V gene has CDR1 SNHLY and CDR2 FYNNEI. Trimming shortened V by 3 bases and J by 3 bases, and 10 bases separated the two germline ends. This CDR3 is 14 amino acids long. CDR3 residues: CASSERERTDTQYF. Here the CDR3 DNA reads TGTGCCAGCAGTGAGAGAGAACGGACAGATACGCAGTATTTT. Looking up the rest from reference TRBV2 and TRBJ2-3 gives the full variable domain: EPEVTQTPSHQVTQMGQEVILRCVPISNHLYFYWYRQILGQKVEFLVSFYNNEISEKSEIFDDQFSVERPDGSNFTLKIRSTKLEDSAMYFCASSERERTDTQYFGPGTRLTVL.

This clonotype has more than one count but fewer than ten. The chain uses TRBV7-9 and TRBJ2-1; TRBD2 aligns across 13 bases. This CDR3 region has 15 residues. Germline V gene lookup returns CDR1 SEHNR and CDR2 FQNEAQ (reference sequence). J gave up 8 bases and V 5 bases, and 6 bases lay outside the gene matches. CDR3 residues: CASSPGLAGAHEQFF. Here the CDR3 DNA reads TGTGCCAGCAGCCCCGGACTAGCGGGAGCTCATGAGCAGTTCTTC.

The genes are TRBV15 and TRBJ1-5, with D unclear. The germline gives CDR1 LNHNV, CDR2 YYDKDF (reference sequence). The V end lost 1 base, the J end lost 0 bases, and 4 bases lay between the germline ends. CDR3 length: 14 residues. CDR3 region: CATSRGVSNQPQHF. DNA of the CDR3: TGTGCCACCAGCAGAGGAGTTAGCAATCAGCCCCAGCATTTT.

This chain connects TRBV12-3 or TRBV12-4 to TRBJ2-1; no reliable D call. Trimming took 4 bases from V and 0 from J, leaving 10 bases between them. The CDR3 totals 15 residues. In DNA, the CDR3 is TGTGCCAGCAGTTCCCGACACGTCTCCTACAATGAGCAGTTCTTC. The encoded protein is CASSSRHVSYNEQFF.

The rearrangement joins TRBV12-3 or TRBV12-4 to TRBJ2-1; unclear D gene. This CDR3 region has 12 residues. The V and J ends lost 7 bases and 6 bases respectively, with 10 bases between them. The CDR3 nucleotides read TGTGCCAGCACTGAAGGTAGCAATGAGCAGTTCTTC. Residues: CASTEGSNEQFF.

This clonotype was seen a few times. The chain has TRBV7-3 and TRBJ2-3; TRBD1 might be the D (5 bases). This CDR3 region has 12 residues. The germline V and J ends were trimmed by 5 bases and 8 bases, with 11 bases remaining between them. Germline V gene lookup returns CDR1 SGHTA and CDR2 FQGTGA. CDR3 sequence reads: CASSPDIGTQYF. The CDR3 coding sequence is TGTGCCAGCAGCCCGGACATTGGTACGCAGTATTTT.

This clonotype was seen a handful of times. This chain joins TRBV11-2 and TRBJ2-4; the D is unclear. The CDR3 is made up of 15 amino acids. V was clipped by 1 base and J by 0 bases, with 7 bases between them. The V gene's germline CDR1 is SGHAT and CDR2 FQNNGV. This CDR3 is CASSLAALAKNIQYF. Written as DNA, the CDR3 is TGTGCCAGCAGCTTAGCGGCACTAGCCAAAAACATTCAGTACTTC.

The V call is TRBV12-3 or TRBV12-4, the J call TRBJ2-5; the D gene is possibly TRBD2 (5 bases). The J call may be incorrect, as the DNA end agrees better with TRBJ2-7. This CDR3 has 14 amino acids. The CDR3 DNA follows: TGTGCCAGCAGGTCAGGTTTCGAGGGAGACGAGCAGTACTTC. Translating it yields CASRSGFEGDEQYF.

This sequence joins TRBV29-1 and TRBJ2-5, with 7 bases aligning to TRBD2. The germline gives CDR1 SQVTM, CDR2 ANQGSEA. This CDR3 has 18 amino acids. Trimming at V came to 7 bases and at J to 4 bases, leaving 24 bases not matched to a gene. CDR3 in amino acids: CSGVIFDSRGGVRETQYF. In nucleotides, the CDR3 is TGCAGCGGAGTCATATTCGACTCGCGTGGGGGGGTACGAGAGACCCAGTACTTC.

The rearrangement uses TRBV12-3 or TRBV12-4 and TRBJ1-2; D unclear. The ends were cut back, 7 bases at V and 8 bases at J, with 20 bases in the middle. CDR3 length: 14 amino acids. CDR3 DNA: TGTGCCAGCACCATCACGGGGTTGACGTCCGGCTACACCTTC. It is translated as CASTITGLTSGYTF.

The V and J genes are TRBV14 and TRBJ2-1; 13 nucleotides line up with TRBD2. CDR1 is SGHDN and CDR2 is FVKESK in the germline V gene. This CDR3 region has 16 residues. Trimming removed 6 bases from V and 4 bases from J; junction bases left unmatched: 6. CDR3 amino acids: CASSWTSGSKYNEQFF. The CDR3 coding sequence is TGTGCCAGCAGTTGGACTAGCGGGAGTAAATACAATGAGCAGTTCTTC.

This clonotype turned up a few times. The rearrangement uses TRBV27 and TRBJ2-2; a possible D gene is TRBD2 (5 bases). Trimming stripped 7 bases from V and 1 base from J, with 7 bases between. Germline CDR1 and CDR2: MNHEY and SMNVEV (reference sequence). The CDR3 runs to 13 residues. CDR3 nucleotide sequence: TGTGCCAGCAAGCGGATGAACACCGGGGAGCTGTTTTTT. Protein sequence: CASKRMNTGELFF.